The next 16 T cell receptor beta chains were all read from a single sample in a study of breast tumors, draining lymph nodes, adjacent tissues. One entry per CDR3 protein results from TCRdb running MiXCR on the multiplex PCR reads. The sample has around 140,000 distinct CDR3 sequences; 20% to 25% are singletons. The lymph nodes were axillary draining lymph nodes from breast cancer patients. The sample was axillary lymph node tissue. These TCRs come from a female donor with breast cancer. Some clones in this sample may be carry-over from other donors' samples.

The rearrangement uses TRBV20-1 and TRBJ1-6; 8 bases align to TRBD1. This CDR3 spans 15 amino acids. V dropped 0 bases and J dropped 3; count of bases not matched to a gene: 1. CDR1 is DFQATT and CDR2 is SNEGSKA in the germline V gene (reference sequence). CDR3 in amino acids: CSARDTGGYNSPLHF. The CDR3 DNA follows: TGCAGTGCTAGAGATACAGGGGGCTATAATTCACCCCTCCACTTT.

This clonotype was detected once. The conserved phenylalanine or tryptophan normally closing the CDR3 is absent here, so this likely arose from a read error. The rearrangement links TRBV24-1 to TRBJ2-1; 10 nucleotides line up with TRBD2. Germline CDR1 reads KGHDR; CDR2 reads SFDVKD. Trimming cost V 3 bases and J 9 bases; bases outside gene matches: 10. The CDR3 has 16 residues. CDR3 loop: CATSDPGLAEGGEQFL. CDR3 nucleotides: TGTGCCACCAGTGATCCTGGACTAGCGGAGGGGGGTGAGCAGTTCCTC.

The chain joins TRBV5-1 to TRBJ2-3; D is perhaps TRBD2 (6 bases). The CDR3 length is 14 residues. Germline-derived CDR1 and CDR2 are SGHRS and YFSETQ. The V and J ends lost 4 bases and 2 bases respectively, with 11 bases between them. For the CDR3, the DNA is TGCGCCAGCAGCGTGGGACTCTCCACAGATACGCAGTATTTT. Amino acid sequence: CASSVGLSTDTQYF.

At least ten counts were recorded for this clonotype. The chain recombines TRBV7-9 with TRBJ2-1; D is ambiguous. CDR1 is SEHNR and CDR2 is FQNEAQ in the germline V gene (reference sequence). V lost 1 base, J lost 5 bases, and 6 bases lay in between. The CDR3 extends over 13 amino acids. The CDR3 DNA reads as TGTGCCAGCAGCTTAGGGCGACACAATGAGCAGTTCTTC. Its translation: CASSLGRHNEQFF.

This clonotype has ten or more counts. The chain carries TRBV6-5 and TRBJ2-6; weak D call: TRBD1 (6 bases). This CDR3 spans 18 amino acids. Trimming took 0 bases from V and 1 from J, leaving 13 bases between them. Germline CDR1 is MNHEY and CDR2 is SVGAGI. This CDR3 is CASSYSAGVGSGANVLTF. DNA of the CDR3: TGTGCCAGCAGTTACTCGGCAGGGGTAGGGTCTGGGGCCAACGTCCTGACTTTC.

This clonotype has at least ten counts. The rearrangement uses TRBV6-6 and TRBJ1-5; D ambiguous. The V gene lost 1 base and the J gene lost 7 bases, with 11 bases spanning the gap. CDR3 length equals 14 residues. CDR1 is MNHNY and CDR2 is SVGAGI in the germline V gene (reference sequence). This CDR3 is CASSYFTVGQPQHF. The CDR3 DNA is TGTGCCAGCAGTTACTTTACAGTTGGGCAGCCCCAGCATTTT.

This clonotype was recorded many times. The rearrangement links TRBV7-2 to TRBJ2-2; D is ambiguous. The germline V gene has CDR1 SGHTA and CDR2 FQGNSA. The CDR3 loop spans 14 amino acids. Trimming cost V 3 bases and J 6 bases, with 11 bases left between them. CDR3 in amino acids: CASSFASTAGELFF. In nucleotides, the CDR3 is TGTGCCAGCAGCTTCGCGTCGACTGCCGGGGAGCTGTTTTTT.

This clonotype has only one observation. A much larger clone lies one base from this, so it may be a read error. The chain joins TRBV29-1 to TRBJ1-5; 7 bases match TRBD1. CDR1 is SQVTM, CDR2 ANQGSEA, per germline. The CDR3 runs 13 residues. Written as DNA, the CDR3 is TGCAGCGTGCCGACAGGGCCCAATCGGCCCCAGCATTTT. Translation: CSVPTGPNRPQHF.

This clonotype showed up many times. This sequence joins TRBV5-6 and TRBJ2-7; D gene ambiguous. The CDR3 consists of 15 residues. V lost 1 base and J 4 bases, leaving 15 bases between the germline ends. Germline V CDR1 and CDR2: SGHDT, YYEEEE. For the CDR3, the DNA is TGTGCCAGCAGCTTGCTAGGAGAAGACGGGTACGAGCAGTACTTC. The encoded protein is CASSLLGEDGYEQYF.

In its sample, this clonotype was seen many times. The V call is TRBV5-1, the J call TRBJ2-7; 12 bases line up with TRBD2. J was trimmed by 4 bases and V by 6 bases; bases with no gene match: 5. The germline V gene encodes CDR1 SGHRS and CDR2 YFSETQ. The CDR3 length is 14 residues. In nucleotides, the CDR3 is TGCGCCAGCACCCCAGGGACTAGCGGGTACGAGCAGTACTTC. This codes for CASTPGTSGYEQYF.

This sequence joins TRBV6-1 and TRBJ1-5, with D maybe TRBD1 (5 bases). This CDR3 has 16 residues. Germline loops: CDR1 MNHNS, CDR2 SASEGT. The V end was cut by 2 bases, the J end by 1 base, with 12 bases between. CDR3 DNA: TGTGCCAGCAGTGAATGGGGGGGGTGGAGCAATCAGCCCCAGCATTTT. Translation gives CASSEWGGWSNQPQHF.

A word on this clonotype: A much more abundant neighbour one base away suggests this may be a read error. The chain joins TRBV19 to TRBJ2-1, with D tentatively TRBD2 (7 bases). Germline CDR1 is LNHDA and CDR2 is SQIVND (reference sequence). CDR3 length equals 13 residues. Written as DNA, the CDR3 is TGTGCCAGTGCCTCCACCTGGGGGGGCGAGCAGCTCTTC. It specifies CASASTWGGEQLF.

The chain is built from TRBV28 and TRBJ2-1; 10 positions match TRBD2. Germline values: CDR1 MDHEN, CDR2 SYDVKM. The CDR3 covers 19 residues. The V segment lost 3 bases and the J segment 8 bases; nucleotides outside the gene matches: 19. CDR3 DNA sequence: TGTGCCAGCAGTTTTTCACCCTCCACAGCGGGAGGGCCATTCGATGAGCAGTTCTTC. Encoded protein: CASSFSPSTAGGPFDEQFF. The full variable domain, with the rest looked up from reference TRBV28 and TRBJ2-1, is DVKVTQSSRYLVKRTGEKVFLECVQDMDHENMFWYRQDPGLGLRLIYFSYDVKMKEKGDIPEGYSVSREKKERFSLILESASTNQTSMYLCASSFSPSTAGGPFDEQFFGPGTRLTVL.

This sequence joins TRBV4-3 and TRBJ2-1; the match to TRBD2 covers 10 bases. The V gene end was trimmed by 0 bases and the J gene end by 5 bases; junction bases not matched to a gene: 7. CDR3 length: 17 amino acids. Per germline, CDR1 LGHNA and CDR2 YSLEER. The CDR3, as DNA: TGCGCCAGCAGCCAAGAGGCTAGCGGGAGACCCAACAATGAGCAGTTCTTC. It codes for CASSQEASGRPNNEQFF.

This clonotype has at least ten counts. The chain carries TRBV2 and TRBJ2-1; D unclear. V lost 2 bases and J 3 bases, leaving 5 bases between the germline ends. The CDR3 has 13 residues. Germline lookup yields CDR1 SNHLY and CDR2 FYNNEI. CDR3 nucleotide sequence: TGTGCCAGCAGTGAATACATCTACAATGAGCAGTTCTTC. Amino acid sequence: CASSEYIYNEQFF.

This clonotype was counted ten times or more. The rearrangement links TRBV5-1 to TRBJ2-6; D unresolved. The germline gives CDR1 SGHRS, CDR2 YFSETQ. This CDR3 region has 16 residues. Trimming left V 7 bases short and J 2 bases short, with 16 bases between. CDR3: CASCKGIGTGANVLTF. In DNA, the CDR3 is TGCGCCAGCTGTAAGGGAATAGGAACTGGGGCCAACGTCCTGACTTTC.